The 10 T cell receptor beta chains presented below share a single source sample, sequenced in a study of beta chain features in type 1 diabetes. The study reverse transcribed the entire isolated RNA, so it sequenced expressed TCRB transcripts. Clones were sequenced by immunoSEQ multiplex PCR, and TCRdb holds only the in-frame ones, with some missing. The sample records about 150,000 clones, approximately 9.9% being singletons. The material sequenced was central memory CD4+ T cells from blood. The receptors come from a woman between 18 and 30 years old in good health.

This clone was detected only a few times. The chain links TRBV15 to TRBJ1-2; D gene unclear. Per the germline V gene, CDR1 is LNHNV and CDR2 is YYDKDF (reference sequence). CDR3 size: 14 residues. Trimming removed 3 bases from V and 4 bases from J, with 12 bases in between. The CDR3 DNA reads as TGTGCCACCAGCAGGGACCCCGGAGGCTATGGCTACACCTTC. Protein: CATSRDPGGYGYTF.

This clone has ten or more counts. The chain carries TRBV7-8 and TRBJ2-1; D perhaps matches TRBD1 (5 bases). CDR3 length: 13 residues. V was clipped by 6 bases and J by 9 bases, with 15 bases between them. Germline V gives CDR1 SGHVS, CDR2 FQNEAQ. CDR3 loop: CASRPTQGSEQFF. The CDR3 nucleotides are TGTGCCAGCAGGCCGACCCAGGGCAGTGAGCAGTTCTTC.

This clone was found a few times. V gene TRBV4-2 combines with J gene TRBJ2-1; tentatively, D is TRBD1 (6 bases). The CDR3 has 15 amino acids. The ends were cut back, 1 base at V and 2 bases at J, with 9 bases in the middle. Germline V CDR1 and CDR2: LGHNA, YNFKEQ. The CDR3 sequence: CASSQGGPTYNEQFF. The CDR3 nucleotides read TGTGCCAGCAGCCAAGGGGGGCCGACCTACAATGAGCAGTTCTTC.

The chain employs TRBV7-9 and TRBJ1-4; 9 nucleotides agree with TRBD1. The CDR3 extends over 14 amino acids. Germline V gives CDR1 SEHNR, CDR2 FQNEAQ (reference sequence). J was trimmed by 8 bases and V by 5 bases; bases with no gene match: 6. The CDR3 spells CASSPQGAREKLFF. In nucleotides, the CDR3 is TGTGCCAGCAGCCCACAGGGGGCGAGGGAAAAACTGTTTTTT.

For this clone: Other DNA sequences in the same sample also yield this CDR3. The rearrangement links TRBV6-5 to TRBJ2-3; D might be TRBD1 (6 bases). This CDR3 spans 13 amino acids. Trimming took off 6 bases at V and 5 bases at J, with 12 bases between the two ends. Germline CDR1 MNHEY, CDR2 SVGAGI. The DNA of the CDR3 is TGTGCCAGCAGCCTACGAGGGGGAGATACGCAGTATTTT. This codes for CASSLRGGDTQYF.

The V call is TRBV4-2, the J call TRBJ1-2; D uncertain. CDR1 is LGHNA, CDR2 YNFKEQ, per germline. The ends were cut back, 0 bases at V and 8 bases at J, with 16 bases in the middle. The CDR3 is 15 residues long. This CDR3 reads CASSQDRAGIRGYTF. Here the CDR3 DNA reads TGTGCCAGCAGCCAAGATAGGGCCGGGATTCGGGGCTACACCTTC.

This sequence joins TRBV9 and TRBJ2-3; D unresolved. Germline CDR1 is SGDLS and CDR2 is YYNGEE. The CDR3 extends over 14 amino acids. Trimming pared 3 bases from V and 2 bases from J, leaving 10 bases between. CDR3: CASSGTSYTDTQYF. Written as DNA, the CDR3 is TGTGCCAGCAGCGGAACGAGCTACACAGATACGCAGTATTTT.

Only a few counts were recorded for this clone. CDR3 in amino acids: CASSSGAGPYYGYTF. CDR3 in DNA: TGTGCCAGCAGCTCAGGGGCAGGGCCATACTATGGCTACACCTTC. This sequence joins TRBV7-2 and TRBJ1-2, with a possible D match to TRBD1 (6 bases). V lost 4 bases and J lost 3, with 15 bases in between. The germline CDR1 and CDR2 sequences are SGHTA and FQGNSA. The CDR3 extends over 15 amino acids.

The chain combines TRBV7-3 with TRBJ2-5; TRBD2 agrees at 7 bases. CDR1 and CDR2 from the germline V gene are SGHTA and FQGTGA. Losses at the gene ends were 3 bases for V and 9 bases for J; bases not matched to a gene: 4. The CDR3 runs 12 residues. CDR3 sequence reads: CASSFAREAQYF. The DNA for the CDR3 is TGTGCCAGCAGCTTCGCCCGGGAGGCCCAGTACTTC.

V and J are TRBV2 and TRBJ1-4; TRBD1 matches 9 bases. Losses at the gene ends were 7 bases for V and 10 bases for J; bases not matched to a gene: 7. Looked up from germline, CDR1 is SNHLY and CDR2 is FYNNEI. The CDR3 loop spans 13 amino acids. The CDR3 DNA reads as TGTGCCAGCACCATACAGGGGGCGGGAAAACTGTTTTTT. Protein product: CASTIQGAGKLFF.